These 16 T cell receptor beta chains were sequenced from one sample in a study of technical replicates of blood from a few donors. TCRdb's table, derived via immunoSEQ multiplex PCR, lists solely in-frame clones and lacks some. Of approximately 75,000 clones listed, approximately 96% are singletons. Sample: T cells isolated from PBMCs. Every receptor here comes from a human donor in good health.

CDR3 nucleotides: TGTGCCAGCAGTGCAGGGGGGACAAAGACCCAGTACTTC. This translates into CASSAGGTKTQYF. The genes are TRBV2 and TRBJ2-5, with D possibly TRBD1 on 7 matching bases. The V end was cut by 4 bases, the J end by 6 bases, with 12 bases between. Germline V CDR1 and CDR2: SNHLY, FYNNEI. The CDR3 length is 13 residues.

The gene calls are TRBV11-3 and TRBJ2-7; TRBD2 is a possible D gene (5 bases). Germline V CDR1 and CDR2: SGHNT, YENEEA. The V gene lost 5 bases and the J gene lost 0 bases, with 11 bases spanning the gap. CDR3 size: 14 residues. CDR3 amino acids: CASSPAGVSYEQYF. The CDR3 coding sequence is TGTGCCAGCAGCCCCGCCGGGGTCTCCTACGAGCAGTACTTC.

This clone was seen once. The chain has TRBV5-1 and TRBJ1-2, with 7 positions matching TRBD1. Germline lookup yields CDR1 SGHRS and CDR2 YFSETQ. Germline trimming cut 1 base from V and 7 bases from J; bases unmatched to any gene: 4. This CDR3 spans 13 amino acids. The CDR3 loop reads CASSLRGQFGYTF. The CDR3 DNA sequence: TGCGCCAGCAGCTTGAGGGGGCAGTTTGGCTACACCTTC.

V and J are TRBV19 and TRBJ1-5; tentatively, D is TRBD1 (5 bases). Germline V lookup: CDR1 LNHDA, CDR2 SQIVND (reference sequence). The V and J ends lost 5 bases and 2 bases respectively, with 10 bases between them. CDR3 length equals 14 residues. The CDR3 DNA reads TGTGCCAGTAGTGGTACAGGAGGCAATCAGCCCCAGCATTTT. Protein sequence: CASSGTGGNQPQHF.

The chain joins TRBV6-5 to TRBJ2-5; 7 nucleotides align to TRBD1. This CDR3 is 16 amino acids long. Unmatched junction bases numbered 8, after V lost 3 bases and J lost 1 base. CDR1 MNHEY and CDR2 SVGAGI come from the germline V gene. The CDR3 loop is CASSYFRGNFQETQYF. CDR3 nucleotides: TGTGCCAGCAGTTATTTCAGGGGGAACTTCCAAGAGACCCAGTACTTC.

The V and J genes are TRBV6-5 and TRBJ1-1; the D is unclear. The germline V and J ends were trimmed by 10 bases and 11 bases, with 17 bases remaining between them. The CDR3 consists of 11 residues. Germline CDR1 reads MNHEY; CDR2 reads SVGAGI. The CDR3 is CATDASGRAFF. CDR3 sequence (DNA): TGTGCCACCGACGCCTCGGGGAGGGCTTTCTTT.

The CDR3 reads CSVKGLGVTEAFF. The CDR3 region has the DNA TGCAGCGTTAAAGGGCTAGGGGTCACTGAAGCTTTCTTT. This chain connects TRBV29-1 to TRBJ1-1, with a possible D match to TRBD1 (5 bases). Germline-derived CDR1 and CDR2 are SQVTM and ANQGSEA. V gave up 5 bases and J gave up 4 bases, with 14 bases separating them. The CDR3 totals 13 residues.

The J gene is TRBJ2-3, the V gene TRBV7-6, with TRBD2 matching over 15 bases. Per germline, CDR1 SGHVS and CDR2 FNYEAQ. The trim removed 5 bases at V and 1 base at J, leaving 7 bases unmatched. This CDR3 is built from 18 residues. CDR3 loop: CASSLGLAGGGGTDTQYF. CDR3 bases: TGTGCCAGCAGCCTGGGACTAGCGGGAGGAGGCGGCACAGATACGCAGTATTTT.

The J gene is TRBJ1-6, the V gene TRBV15; no reliable D call. V was trimmed by 0 bases and J by 7 bases, leaving 22 bases between them. The CDR3 covers 19 residues. Germline assignment: CDR1 LNHNV and CDR2 YYDKDF (reference sequence). The CDR3 sequence is CATSRDISSAAFRNSPLHF. CDR3 DNA sequence: TGTGCCACCAGCAGAGATATTTCTTCGGCAGCCTTCAGGAATTCACCCCTCCACTTT.

The chain joins TRBV5-1 to TRBJ2-6; D is unclear. The CDR3 spans 15 residues. Per germline, CDR1 SGHRS and CDR2 YFSETQ. V lost 0 bases and J 4 bases, leaving 8 bases between the germline ends. The DNA for the CDR3 is TGCGCCAGCAGCTTGGTGTTAGCAGGGGCCAACGTCCTGACTTTC. Translation: CASSLVLAGANVLTF.

Concerning this clone: One junction end does not reproduce the germline sequence, and a read error may be involved. The chain carries TRBV10-2 and TRBJ2-1; no definite D call. The CDR3 has 13 amino acids. Germline V lookup: CDR1 WSHSY, CDR2 SAAADI. CDR3 nucleotide sequence: TGCGCCAGCAGTGAGTTCATCTACGATGAGCAGTTCTTC. Protein: CASSEFIYDEQFF.

J is TRBJ2-1 and V is TRBV25-1; 9 bases agree with TRBD2. The CDR3 sequence is 16 residues long. Germline V CDR1 and CDR2: MGHDK, SYGVNS. The trim removed 3 bases at V and 5 bases at J, leaving 8 bases unmatched. CDR3 residues: CASSDLRGGANNEQFF. In DNA form, the CDR3 reads TGTGCCAGCAGTGATCTCCGCGGGGGGGCCAACAATGAGCAGTTCTTC.

The chain joins TRBV19 to TRBJ2-7; D may be TRBD2 (5 bases). Germline CDR1 and CDR2: LNHDA and SQIVND (reference sequence). With 7 bases removed from V and 0 bases from J, the gap between germline ends came to 16 bases. There are 15 residues in the CDR3. The CDR3 DNA sequence: TGTGCCAGTAAGATGGGAGAGCGCAGCTCCTACGAGCAGTACTTC. Amino acids: CASKMGERSSYEQYF.

V is TRBV7-8 and J is TRBJ2-3; the match to TRBD2 covers 12 bases. V gave up 1 base and J gave up 5 bases; unmatched junction bases: 4. This CDR3 contains 16 residues. The germline CDR1 and CDR2 sequences are SGHVS and FQNEAQ. The CDR3 protein is CASSLVTSGRLDTQYF. The CDR3 DNA is TGTGCCAGCAGCTTAGTAACTAGCGGGAGGTTAGATACGCAGTATTTT.

This chain uses TRBV5-1 with TRBJ2-2, with a tentative D call TRBD1 (6 bases). V was cut by 0 bases and J by 7 bases, with 13 bases left in between. Germline lookup yields CDR1 SGHRS and CDR2 YFSETQ. CDR3 size: 15 residues. Here the CDR3 DNA reads TGCGCCAGCAGCTTGGGGGGGACAAAAGGCGGGGAGCTGTTTTTT. Translated: CASSLGGTKGGELFF.

The rearrangement joins TRBV27 to TRBJ2-7, with D possibly being TRBD2 (5 bases). V was trimmed by 0 bases and J by 5 bases, leaving 8 bases between them. Germline V gene sequence: CDR1 MNHEY, CDR2 SMNVEV (reference sequence). The CDR3 contains 13 residues. The CDR3 DNA reads TGTGCCAGCAGTTTATCGGGGAGCGACGAGCAGTACTTC. Translated: CASSLSGSDEQYF.